The source of this TCR beta chain is a study of CD8 T cells in ankylosing spondylitis. At least ten counts were recorded for this clonotype. Its antigen remains unknown. The study's findings and limits: Made up of about eight highly homologous variants, a TCR beta motif appeared characteristic of ankylosing spondylitis blood. In ankylosing spondylitis patients, matched synovial fluid reportedly showed significant enrichment of disease-linked clones.

TCRdb redid the calling of the 5' RACE reads with MiXCR, one entry per CDR3 protein. The sample holds some 220,000 distinct CDR3 sequences; 5.5% to 7.5% are singletons and the top ten take approximately 14%. This TCR was recovered from a male donor with ankylosing spondylitis. Sample: blood, either unsorted or a sorted T cell fraction (not recorded which).

The CDR3 DNA sequence: TGTGCCAGCAGTTTATCCCGCCCAGGACCCTGGGAAAAACTGTTTTTT. It codes for CASSLSRPGPWEKLFF. J is TRBJ1-4 and V is TRBV27; no clear D gene. The CDR3 extends over 16 amino acids. The germline V gene encodes CDR1 MNHEY and CDR2 SMNVEV (reference sequence). Trimming removed 0 bases at V and 8 bases at J, with 16 bases between.